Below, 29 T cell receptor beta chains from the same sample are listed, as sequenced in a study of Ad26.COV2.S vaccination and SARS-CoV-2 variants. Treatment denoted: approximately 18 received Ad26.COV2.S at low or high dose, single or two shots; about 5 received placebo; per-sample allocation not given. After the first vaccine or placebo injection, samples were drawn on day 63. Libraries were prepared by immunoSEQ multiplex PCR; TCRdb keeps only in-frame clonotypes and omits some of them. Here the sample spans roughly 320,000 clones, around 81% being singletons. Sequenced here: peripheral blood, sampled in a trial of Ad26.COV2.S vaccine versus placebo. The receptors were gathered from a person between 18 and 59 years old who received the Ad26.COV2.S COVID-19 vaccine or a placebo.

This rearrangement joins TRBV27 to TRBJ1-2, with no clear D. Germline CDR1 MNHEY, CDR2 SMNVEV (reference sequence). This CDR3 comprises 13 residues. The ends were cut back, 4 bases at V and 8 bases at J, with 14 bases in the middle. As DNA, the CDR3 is TGTGCCAGCAGTTACTCCCGCAGCACCGGCTACACCTTC. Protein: CASSYSRSTGYTF.

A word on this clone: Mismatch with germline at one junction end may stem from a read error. CDR3 protein: CASSSGSRTTSPRSYNSPLHF. CDR3 DNA sequence: TGTGCTAGCAGCTCAGGGTCCAGGACCACCTCTCCGCGCTCCTATAATTCACCCCTCCACTTT. This chain connects TRBV7-7 to TRBJ1-6; tentatively, D is TRBD1 (5 bases). Germline V gene data show CDR1 as SSHAT and CDR2 as FNYEAQ (reference sequence). This CDR3 contains 21 residues.

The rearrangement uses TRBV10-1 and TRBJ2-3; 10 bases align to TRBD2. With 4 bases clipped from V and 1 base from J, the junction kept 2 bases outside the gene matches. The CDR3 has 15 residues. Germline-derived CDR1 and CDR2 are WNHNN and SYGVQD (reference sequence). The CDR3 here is CASSVLAGGTDTQYF. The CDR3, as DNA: TGCGCCAGCAGTGTGCTAGCGGGGGGCACAGATACGCAGTATTTT.

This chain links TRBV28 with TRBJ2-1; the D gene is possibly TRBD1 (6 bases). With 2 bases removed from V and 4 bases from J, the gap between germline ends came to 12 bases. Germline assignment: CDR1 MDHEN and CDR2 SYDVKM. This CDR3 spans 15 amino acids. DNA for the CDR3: TGTGCCAGCAGTTTAAGGCACGGACAGTACAATGAGCAGTTCTTC. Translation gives CASSLRHGQYNEQFF.

CDR3 bases: TGTGCCAGCAGCCAATTAGGGAGGGAAGCTTTCTTT. Protein sequence: CASSQLGREAFF. V and J are TRBV3-1 (or the pseudogene TRBV3-2) and TRBJ1-1; D is ambiguous. This CDR3 region has 12 residues. V shed 2 bases and J shed 8 bases, with 9 bases lying between them. Germline V gene sequence: CDR1 LGHDT, CDR2 YNNKEL (reference sequence).

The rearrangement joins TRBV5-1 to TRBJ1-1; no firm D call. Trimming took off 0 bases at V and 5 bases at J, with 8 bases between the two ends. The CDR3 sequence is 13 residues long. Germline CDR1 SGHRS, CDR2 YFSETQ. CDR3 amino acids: CASSLGAGTEAFF. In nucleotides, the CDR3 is TGCGCCAGCAGCTTGGGGGCGGGAACTGAAGCTTTCTTT.

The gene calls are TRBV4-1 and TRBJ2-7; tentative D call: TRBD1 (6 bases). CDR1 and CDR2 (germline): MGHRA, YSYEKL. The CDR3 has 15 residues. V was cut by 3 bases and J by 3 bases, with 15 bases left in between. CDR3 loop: CASSQQTGSYYEQYF. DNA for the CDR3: TGCGCCAGCAGCCAGCAGACAGGCTCCTACTACGAGCAGTACTTC.

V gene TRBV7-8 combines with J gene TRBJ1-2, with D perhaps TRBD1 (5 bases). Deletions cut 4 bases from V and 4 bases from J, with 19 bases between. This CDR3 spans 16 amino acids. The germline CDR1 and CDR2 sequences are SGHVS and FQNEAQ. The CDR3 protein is CASSSAGDQPPYGYTF. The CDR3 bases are TGTGCCAGCAGCTCAGCGGGGGACCAGCCCCCCTATGGCTACACCTTC.

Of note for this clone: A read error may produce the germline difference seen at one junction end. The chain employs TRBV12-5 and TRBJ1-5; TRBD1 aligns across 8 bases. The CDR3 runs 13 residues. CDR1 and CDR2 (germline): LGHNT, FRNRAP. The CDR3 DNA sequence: TGTGCTAGTGGTTTGTCTCCGGGACAGGAAGTGTATTTT. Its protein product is CASGLSPGQEVYF.

The CDR3 nucleotides are TGTGCCAGCAGACTTGAAGGCGGAGGTAGAAATGAGCAGTTCTTC. It is translated as CASRLEGGGRNEQFF. The chain couples TRBV5-6 to TRBJ2-1; possibly TRBD2 for D (5 bases). The CDR3 consists of 15 residues. CDR1 and CDR2 from the germline V gene are SGHDT and YYEEEE. Trimming shortened V by 5 bases and J by 7 bases, and 19 bases separated the two germline ends.

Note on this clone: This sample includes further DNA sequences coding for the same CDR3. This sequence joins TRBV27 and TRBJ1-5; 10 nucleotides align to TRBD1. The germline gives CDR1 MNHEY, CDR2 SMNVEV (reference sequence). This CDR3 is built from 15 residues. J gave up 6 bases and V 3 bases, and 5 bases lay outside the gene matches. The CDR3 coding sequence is TGTGCCAGCAGTTTCCGACAGGGGGCAGGTCAGCCCCAGCATTTT. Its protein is CASSFRQGAGQPQHF.

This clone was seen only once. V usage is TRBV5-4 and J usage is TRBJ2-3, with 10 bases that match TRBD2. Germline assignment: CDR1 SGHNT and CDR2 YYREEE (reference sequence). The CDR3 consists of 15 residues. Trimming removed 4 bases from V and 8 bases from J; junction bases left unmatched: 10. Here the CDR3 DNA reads TGTGCCAGCAGCCAATCGACTAGCGGGTCCCTTACGCAGTATTTT. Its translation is CASSQSTSGSLTQYF.

The CDR3 nucleotides are TGTGCCAGCAGCCCTTGGACAGGGGAATACCCACAAGAGACCCAGTACTTC. Translating gives CASSPWTGEYPQETQYF. V and J are TRBV11-3 and TRBJ2-5; TRBD1 matches 9 bases. Germline V lookup: CDR1 SGHNT, CDR2 YENEEA. After removal of 5 bases from V and 2 bases from J, the junction contained 12 bases not matched to a gene. The CDR3 length is 17 residues. Based on the CDR3 plus reference TRBV11-3 and TRBJ2-5, the full variable domain is EAGVVQSPRYKIIEKKQPVAFWCNPISGHNTLYWYLQNLGQGPELLIRYENEEAVDDSQLPKDRFSAERLKGVDSTLKIQPAELGDSAVYLCASSPWTGEYPQETQYFGPGTRLLVL.

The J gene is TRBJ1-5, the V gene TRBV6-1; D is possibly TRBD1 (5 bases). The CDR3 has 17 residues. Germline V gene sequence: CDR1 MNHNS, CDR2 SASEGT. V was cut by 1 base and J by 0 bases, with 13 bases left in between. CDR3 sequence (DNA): TGTGCCAGCAGTGAAGTACACAGGCCCTATAGCAATCAGCCCCAGCATTTT. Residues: CASSEVHRPYSNQPQHF.

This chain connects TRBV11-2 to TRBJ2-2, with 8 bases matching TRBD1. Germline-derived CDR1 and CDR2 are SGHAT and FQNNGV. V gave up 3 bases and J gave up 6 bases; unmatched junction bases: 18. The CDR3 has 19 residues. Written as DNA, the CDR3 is TGTGCCAGCAGCTTTAGTCCAGGGGGCGCCCTCCCGTCTGCCGGGGAGCTGTTTTTT. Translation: CASSFSPGGALPSAGELFF.

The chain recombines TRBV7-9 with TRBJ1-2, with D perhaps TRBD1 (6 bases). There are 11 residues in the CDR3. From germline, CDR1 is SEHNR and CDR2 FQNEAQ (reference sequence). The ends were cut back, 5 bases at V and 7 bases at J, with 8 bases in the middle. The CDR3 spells CASSRGLGYTF. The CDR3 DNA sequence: TGTGCCAGCAGCCGGGGGCTTGGCTACACCTTC.

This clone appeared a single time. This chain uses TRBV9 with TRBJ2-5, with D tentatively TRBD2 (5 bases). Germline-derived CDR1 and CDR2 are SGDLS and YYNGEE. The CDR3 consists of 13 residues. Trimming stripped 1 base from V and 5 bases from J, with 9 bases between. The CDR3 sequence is CASSVRGVETQYF. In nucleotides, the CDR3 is TGTGCCAGCAGCGTACGGGGTGTGGAGACCCAGTACTTC.

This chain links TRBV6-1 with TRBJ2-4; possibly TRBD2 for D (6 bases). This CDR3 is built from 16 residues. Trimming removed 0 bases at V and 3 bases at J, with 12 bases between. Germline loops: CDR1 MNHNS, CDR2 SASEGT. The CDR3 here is CASSEALGGGKNIQYF. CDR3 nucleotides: TGTGCCAGCAGTGAAGCTCTGGGGGGTGGCAAAAACATTCAGTACTTC.

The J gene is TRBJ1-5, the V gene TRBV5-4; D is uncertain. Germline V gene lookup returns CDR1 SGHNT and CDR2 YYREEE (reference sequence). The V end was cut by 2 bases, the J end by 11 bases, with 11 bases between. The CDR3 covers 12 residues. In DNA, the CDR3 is TGTGCCAGCAGCTTTTTTGGGGAGACCCAGCATTTT. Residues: CASSFFGETQHF.

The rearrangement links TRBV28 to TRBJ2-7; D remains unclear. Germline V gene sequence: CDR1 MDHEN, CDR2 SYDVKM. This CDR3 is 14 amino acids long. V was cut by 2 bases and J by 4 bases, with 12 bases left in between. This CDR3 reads CASSLRAIGYEQYF. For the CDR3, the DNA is TGTGCCAGCAGTTTAAGGGCCATCGGGTACGAGCAGTACTTC.

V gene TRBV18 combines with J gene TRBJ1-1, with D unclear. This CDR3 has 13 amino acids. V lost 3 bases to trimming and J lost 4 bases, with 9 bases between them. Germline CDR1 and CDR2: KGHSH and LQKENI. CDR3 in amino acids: CASSPSSLTEAFF. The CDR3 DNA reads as TGTGCCAGCTCACCCTCGTCCCTCACTGAAGCTTTCTTT.

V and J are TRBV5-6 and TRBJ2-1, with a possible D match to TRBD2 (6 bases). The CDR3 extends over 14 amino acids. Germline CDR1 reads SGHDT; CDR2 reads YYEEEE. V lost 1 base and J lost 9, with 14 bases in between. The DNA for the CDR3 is TGTGCCAGCAGCTTGCGGGGGTGGGGCTTTGAGCAGTTCTTC. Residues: CASSLRGWGFEQFF.

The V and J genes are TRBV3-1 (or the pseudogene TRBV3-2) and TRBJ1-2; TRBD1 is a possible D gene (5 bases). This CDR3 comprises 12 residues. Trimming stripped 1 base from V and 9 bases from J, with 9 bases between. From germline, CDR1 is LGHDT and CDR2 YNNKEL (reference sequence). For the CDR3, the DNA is TGTGCCAGCAGCCAAGGGGGGGTTAGCTACACCTTC. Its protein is CASSQGGVSYTF.

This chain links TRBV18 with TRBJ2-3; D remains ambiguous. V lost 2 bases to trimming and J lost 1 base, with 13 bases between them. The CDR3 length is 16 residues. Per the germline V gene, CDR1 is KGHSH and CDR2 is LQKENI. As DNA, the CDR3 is TGTGCCAGCTCACCAAGAGGAAGGGTGGGCACAGATACGCAGTATTTT. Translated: CASSPRGRVGTDTQYF. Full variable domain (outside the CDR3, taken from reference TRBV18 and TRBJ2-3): NAGVMQNPRHLVRRRGQEARLRCSPMKGHSHVYWYRQLPEEGLKFMVYLQKENIIDESGMPKERFSAEFPKEGPSILRIQQVVRGDSAAYFCASSPRGRVGTDTQYFGPGTRLTVL.

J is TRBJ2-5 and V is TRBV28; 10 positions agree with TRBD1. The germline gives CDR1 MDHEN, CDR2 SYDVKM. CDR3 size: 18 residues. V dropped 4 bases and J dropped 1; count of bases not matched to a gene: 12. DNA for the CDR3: TGTGCCAGCAGTTCGATCCGGGACAGGGGTGCGGGCCAAGAGACCCAGTACTTC. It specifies CASSSIRDRGAGQETQYF.

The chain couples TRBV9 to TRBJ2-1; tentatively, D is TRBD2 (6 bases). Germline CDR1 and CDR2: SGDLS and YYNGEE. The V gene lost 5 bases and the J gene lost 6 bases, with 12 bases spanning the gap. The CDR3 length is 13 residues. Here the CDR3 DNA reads TGTGCCAGCAGTCCCCTGGGGGGCAATGAGCAGTTCTTC. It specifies CASSPLGGNEQFF. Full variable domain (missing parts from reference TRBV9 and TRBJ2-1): DSGVTQTPKHLITATGQRVTLRCSPRSGDLSVYWYQQSLDQGLQFLIQYYNGEERAKGNILERFSAQQFPDLHSELNLSSLELGDSALYFCASSPLGGNEQFFGPGTRLTVL.

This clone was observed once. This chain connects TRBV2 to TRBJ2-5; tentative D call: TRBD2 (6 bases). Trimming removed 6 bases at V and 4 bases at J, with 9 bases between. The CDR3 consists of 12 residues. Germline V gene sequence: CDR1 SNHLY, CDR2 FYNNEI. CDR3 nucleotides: TGTGCCAGCAGCCTTAGCGGAGAGACCCAGTACTTC. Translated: CASSLSGETQYF. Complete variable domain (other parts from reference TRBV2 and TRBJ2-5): EPEVTQTPSHQVTQMGQEVILRCVPISNHLYFYWYRQILGQKVEFLVSFYNNEISEKSEIFDDQFSVERPDGSNFTLKIRSTKLEDSAMYFCASSLSGETQYFGPGTRLLVL.

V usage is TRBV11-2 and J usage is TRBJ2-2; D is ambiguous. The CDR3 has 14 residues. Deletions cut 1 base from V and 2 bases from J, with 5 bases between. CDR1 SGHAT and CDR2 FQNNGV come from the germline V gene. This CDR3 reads CASSLVTNTGELFF. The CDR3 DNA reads TGTGCCAGCAGCTTAGTGACAAACACCGGGGAGCTGTTTTTT.

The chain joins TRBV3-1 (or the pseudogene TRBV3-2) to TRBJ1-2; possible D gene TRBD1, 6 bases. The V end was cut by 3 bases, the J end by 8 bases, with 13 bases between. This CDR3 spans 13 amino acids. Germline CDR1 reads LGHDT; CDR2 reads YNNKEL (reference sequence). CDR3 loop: CASSHGQKGGYTF. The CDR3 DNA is TGTGCCAGCAGCCACGGACAGAAGGGAGGCTACACCTTC.